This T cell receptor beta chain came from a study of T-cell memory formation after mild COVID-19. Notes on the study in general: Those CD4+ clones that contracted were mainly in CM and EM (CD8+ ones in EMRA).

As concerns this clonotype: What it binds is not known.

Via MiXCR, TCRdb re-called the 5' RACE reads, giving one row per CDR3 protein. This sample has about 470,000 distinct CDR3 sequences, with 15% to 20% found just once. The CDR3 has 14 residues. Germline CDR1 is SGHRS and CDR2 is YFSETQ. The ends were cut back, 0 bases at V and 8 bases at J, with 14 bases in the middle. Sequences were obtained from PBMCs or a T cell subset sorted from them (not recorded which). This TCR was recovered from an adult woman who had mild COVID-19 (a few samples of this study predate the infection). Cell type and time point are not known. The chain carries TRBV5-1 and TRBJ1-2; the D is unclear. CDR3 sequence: CASSLGPRLRGYTF. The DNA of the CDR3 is TGCGCCAGCAGCTTGGGACCCAGGTTGCGCGGCTACACCTTC.